These T cell receptor beta chains were read from a single sample in a study of shared clonotypes between healthy human individuals. The table came from immunoSEQ multiplex PCR; TCRdb's copy has only in-frame clones and leaves some out. Among more than 2 million clones listed, 90% to 95% were seen once. The sequenced material came from naive CD4+ T cells sorted from blood. The receptor source for this set is a man aged 18 to 30 in good health. CDR3s include the opening cysteine and the closing phenylalanine or tryptophan. The order of the fields is D gene, clone size, V gene, J gene, CDR3 protein, CDR3 DNA. D genes are given only for firm matches. Clone size is not always given. Where it is, it says once, few, many or a class for expanded clones.

d_gene: TRBD1; abundance: .; v_gene: TRBV19; j_gene: TRBJ2-7; CDR3aa: CASSIFGSRTGTYEQYF; CDR3nt: TGTGCCAGTAGTATATTCGGGTCCCGGACAGGGACCTACGAGCAGTACTTC
d_gene: TRBD1; abundance: .; v_gene: TRBV27; j_gene: TRBJ1-2; CDR3aa: CASSPGQGLTYGYTF; CDR3nt: TGTGCCAGCAGTCCCGGACAGGGACTCACCTATGGCTACACCTTC
d_gene: TRBD2; abundance: .; v_gene: TRBV2; j_gene: TRBJ2-7; CDR3aa: CASSEGTSGSRYEQYF; CDR3nt: TGTGCCAGCAGTGAAGGCACTAGCGGGAGTAGGTACGAGCAGTACTTC
d_gene: .; abundance: .; v_gene: TRBV2; j_gene: TRBJ1-4; CDR3aa: CASSDRRDEKLFF; CDR3nt: TGTGCCAGCAGTGACAGACGCGATGAAAAACTGTTTTTT
d_gene: TRBD2; abundance: .; v_gene: TRBV7-2; j_gene: TRBJ2-3; CDR3aa: CASSQNLAGGTDTQYF; CDR3nt: TGTGCCAGCAGCCAAAATCTAGCGGGAGGGACAGATACGCAGTATTTT
d_gene: TRBD1; abundance: .; v_gene: TRBV30; j_gene: TRBJ2-7; CDR3aa: CAWTPVGQLYEQYF; CDR3nt: TGTGCCTGGACCCCAGTGGGACAGCTGTACGAGCAGTACTTC
d_gene: TRBD2; abundance: .; v_gene: TRBV11-2; j_gene: TRBJ2-7; CDR3aa: CASSLVGTGLAVYEQYF; CDR3nt: TGTGCCAGCAGCTTAGTTGGTACTGGACTAGCGGTTTACGAGCAGTACTTC
d_gene: TRBD2; abundance: .; v_gene: TRBV11-2; j_gene: TRBJ2-1; CDR3aa: CASSGKREIANEQFF; CDR3nt: TGTGCCAGCAGTGGGAAGCGGGAGATCGCTAATGAGCAGTTCTTC
d_gene: .; abundance: .; v_gene: TRBV19; j_gene: TRBJ1-5; CDR3aa: CASTSDRGNQPQHF; CDR3nt: TGTGCCAGTACCTCAGACCGGGGCAATCAGCCCCAGCATTTT
d_gene: .; abundance: .; v_gene: TRBV4-1; j_gene: TRBJ2-3; CDR3aa: CASSQLTLVRDTQYF; CDR3nt: TGCGCCAGCAGCCAACTGACTTTAGTTAGGGATACGCAGTATTTT
d_gene: TRBD2; abundance: once; v_gene: TRBV9; j_gene: TRBJ2-5; CDR3aa: CASSGRGLPQETQYF; CDR3nt: TGTGCCAGCAGCGGGAGGGGACTACCTCAAGAGACCCAGTACTTC
d_gene: .; abundance: .; v_gene: TRBV10-3; j_gene: TRBJ2-1; CDR3aa: CAIRDLDYNEQFF; CDR3nt: TGTGCCATCAGGGACTTAGACTACAATGAGCAGTTCTTC
d_gene: .; abundance: .; v_gene: TRBV5-1; j_gene: TRBJ1-5; CDR3aa: CASSLGGSGQPQHF; CDR3nt: TGCGCCAGCAGCTTGGGAGGGTCGGGGCAGCCCCAGCATTTT
d_gene: .; abundance: .; v_gene: TRBV19; j_gene: TRBJ2-3; CDR3aa: CASRVGGATTDTQYF; CDR3nt: TGTGCCAGTAGGGTAGGAGGGGCCACCACAGATACGCAGTATTTT
d_gene: .; abundance: .; v_gene: TRBV5-6; j_gene: TRBJ2-3; CDR3aa: CASSFRGPAGDTQYF; CDR3nt: TGTGCCAGCAGCTTCAGGGGCCCCGCCGGAGATACGCAGTATTTT
d_gene: .; abundance: .; v_gene: TRBV30; j_gene: TRBJ2-7; CDR3aa: CAWSAFHSASYEQYF; CDR3nt: TGTGCCTGGAGCGCATTTCATTCCGCGTCCTACGAGCAGTACTTC
d_gene: TRBD1; abundance: .; v_gene: TRBV5-1; j_gene: TRBJ1-5; CDR3aa: CASSSGDRGQPQHF; CDR3nt: TGCGCCAGCAGCTCCGGGGACAGGGGTCAGCCCCAGCATTTT
d_gene: .; abundance: .; v_gene: TRBV28; j_gene: TRBJ2-6; CDR3aa: CASRGNGANVLTF; CDR3nt: TGTGCCAGCAGGGGCAACGGGGCCAACGTCCTGACTTTC
d_gene: .; abundance: .; v_gene: TRBV18; j_gene: TRBJ1-5; CDR3aa: CASSPGGGGGQPQHF; CDR3nt: TGTGCCAGCTCACCGGGGGGGGGCGGTGGTCAGCCCCAGCATTTT
d_gene: .; abundance: .; v_gene: TRBV5-1; j_gene: TRBJ1-1; CDR3aa: CASTPSLGGTEAFF; CDR3nt: TGCGCCAGCACCCCATCCCTAGGGGGCACTGAAGCTTTCTTT
d_gene: .; abundance: .; v_gene: TRBV6-4; j_gene: TRBJ2-3; CDR3aa: CASSDSSGTQYF; CDR3nt: TGTGCCAGCAGTGACTCTTCTGGTACGCAGTATTTT
d_gene: .; abundance: .; v_gene: TRBV7-2; j_gene: TRBJ2-1; CDR3aa: CASSLASYNEQFF; CDR3nt: TGTGCCAGCAGCTTAGCCTCCTACAATGAGCAGTTCTTC
d_gene: TRBD1; abundance: .; v_gene: TRBV27; j_gene: TRBJ2-6; CDR3aa: CASSFWTGSGANVLTF; CDR3nt: TGTGCCAGCAGTTTCTGGACAGGGTCCGGGGCCAACGTCCTGACTTTC
d_gene: .; abundance: .; v_gene: TRBV6-1; j_gene: TRBJ1-3; CDR3aa: CASSERGRSGNTIYF; CDR3nt: TGTGCCAGCAGTGAGAGGGGCAGATCTGGAAACACCATATATTTT
d_gene: TRBD1; abundance: once; v_gene: TRBV18; j_gene: TRBJ2-7; CDR3aa: CASSQNGQVYGEYF; CDR3nt: TGTGCCAGCTCACAGAACGGACAGGTCTACGGGGAGTACTTC
d_gene: .; abundance: .; v_gene: TRBV6-6; j_gene: TRBJ1-6; CDR3aa: CASSPGPVHNSPLHF; CDR3nt: TGTGCCAGCAGCCCAGGGCCTGTGCATAATTCACCCCTCCACTTT
d_gene: TRBD2; abundance: once; v_gene: TRBV2; j_gene: TRBJ2-3; CDR3aa: CASRTSGANTQYF; CDR3nt: TGTGCCAGCCGGACTAGCGGGGCGAATACGCAGTATTTT
d_gene: .; abundance: .; v_gene: TRBV6-6; j_gene: TRBJ1-1; CDR3aa: CASSGTGTVNTEAFF; CDR3nt: TGTGCCAGCAGTGGTACCGGGACGGTGAACACTGAAGCTTTCTTT
d_gene: TRBD1; abundance: .; v_gene: TRBV5-1; j_gene: TRBJ1-1; CDR3aa: CASSVGQGGHTEAFF; CDR3nt: TGCGCCAGCAGCGTAGGACAGGGGGGACACACTGAAGCTTTCTTT
d_gene: TRBD1; abundance: .; v_gene: TRBV5-6; j_gene: TRBJ1-2; CDR3aa: CASSLEGTARIGYTF; CDR3nt: TGTGCCAGCAGCTTGGAAGGGACAGCTCGAATTGGCTACACCTTC
d_gene: TRBD1; abundance: .; v_gene: TRBV29-1; j_gene: TRBJ2-1; CDR3aa: CSVPRGGQGYNEQFF; CDR3nt: TGCAGCGTTCCCCGAGGGGGCCAGGGCTACAATGAGCAGTTCTTC
d_gene: .; abundance: .; v_gene: TRBV10-3; j_gene: TRBJ2-1; CDR3aa: CAISTTSYNEQFF; CDR3nt: TGTGCCATCAGTACCACCTCCTACAATGAGCAGTTCTTC
d_gene: .; abundance: .; v_gene: TRBV11-2; j_gene: TRBJ1-1; CDR3aa: CASSSIGREAFF; CDR3nt: TGTGCCAGCAGCTCAATAGGCAGAGAAGCTTTCTTT
d_gene: TRBD2; abundance: once; v_gene: TRBV7-2; j_gene: TRBJ2-2; CDR3aa: CASSPPGLADTGELFF; CDR3nt: TGTGCCAGCAGCCCCCCGGGACTAGCGGACACCGGGGAGCTGTTTTTT
d_gene: .; abundance: .; v_gene: TRBV6-5; j_gene: TRBJ2-3; CDR3aa: CASSYSWASTDTQYF; CDR3nt: TGTGCCAGCAGTTACTCGTGGGCAAGCACAGATACGCAGTATTTT
d_gene: .; abundance: .; v_gene: TRBV2; j_gene: TRBJ2-2; CDR3aa: CASSVTGPGELFF; CDR3nt: TGTGCCAGCAGTGTGACAGGTCCCGGGGAGCTGTTTTTT
d_gene: .; abundance: .; v_gene: TRBV10-3; j_gene: TRBJ2-5; CDR3aa: CAISDIVLQETQYF; CDR3nt: TGTGCCATCAGTGATATCGTCTTACAGGAGACCCAGTACTTC
d_gene: .; abundance: .; v_gene: TRBV30; j_gene: TRBJ2-7; CDR3aa: CAWEQGTVEQYF; CDR3nt: TGTGCCTGGGAGCAGGGAACCGTCGAGCAGTACTTC
d_gene: .; abundance: .; v_gene: TRBV19; j_gene: TRBJ2-7; CDR3aa: CASSSNSPTYEQYF; CDR3nt: TGTGCCAGTAGTAGTAACAGCCCCACCTACGAGCAGTACTTC